This TCR beta chain came from a study of cytomegalovirus exposure and HLA in healthy donors. Study outcomes and limitations: Later examination showed HLA-associated TCR beta chains had greater clonal expansion than equally common others. A reported reduction in N-insertions relative to the approximately 690-donor mean was seen in an Asian-associated ancestry cluster in a later analysis. Cytomegalovirus association was listed for about 160 TCR beta chains.

PCR employed 60 Vbeta and 13 Jbeta primers. TCRdb's copy holds only in-frame clones and misses some; the assay was immunoSEQ multiplex PCR. The sample has 160,000 or so clones, around 80% seen once. A note on this clone: No antigen is known for it.

The clonotype originates from a woman in her 40s in good health and CMV-seronegative. Sequenced sample: PBMCs.

Written as DNA, the CDR3 is TGTGCCAGTATCGGACAAGGGTCGATCAATGAGCAGTTCTTC. Amino acids: CASIGQGSINEQFF. The V call is TRBV25-1, the J call TRBJ2-1, with D possibly TRBD1 on 5 matching bases. This CDR3 comprises 14 residues. Per the germline V gene, CDR1 is MGHDK and CDR2 is SYGVNS. V was trimmed by 9 bases and J by 6 bases, leaving 18 bases between them.